The next 11 T cell receptor beta chains were all read from a single sample in a study of T-cell reconstitution after alpha-beta-depleted transplantation in children. A library of TCRbeta sequences, prepared with unique molecular identifiers, was generated. Using its own MiXCR run on the PCR reads, TCRdb lists one record per CDR3 protein. Here the sample spans approximately 110,000 distinct CDR3 sequences, about 23% being singletons. Sequencing used PBMCs, mostly from graft donor cells, obtained 180 days after TCRalphabeta/CD19-depleted stem cell transplant. The receptors here all came from a male patient aged 2-9 years who had a stem cell transplant for chronic granulomatous disease, so the T cells may come from the graft donor.

This clonotype has just a few counts. The chain links TRBV20-1 to TRBJ2-3, with D possibly matching TRBD2 (6 bases). The CDR3 consists of 15 residues. CDR1 is DFQATT and CDR2 is SNEGSKA in the germline V gene (reference sequence). Trimming stripped 3 bases from V and 5 bases from J, with 18 bases between. The CDR3 loop reads CSASRAGSEGDTQYF. In DNA, the CDR3 is TGCAGTGCTAGCCGAGCGGGTTCCGAGGGAGATACGCAGTATTTT.

In its sample, this clonotype was seen many times. V usage is TRBV28 and J usage is TRBJ1-1, with a possible D match to TRBD1 (5 bases). Trimming took off 2 bases at V and 4 bases at J, with 11 bases between the two ends. Germline V CDR1 and CDR2: MDHEN, SYDVKM. The CDR3 loop spans 14 amino acids. CDR3 residues: CASSLKGEGTEAFF. CDR3 coding DNA: TGTGCCAGCAGTTTAAAAGGGGAAGGCACTGAAGCTTTCTTT.

This clonotype was observed at least ten times. The rearrangement links TRBV5-1 to TRBJ2-7; no clear D. This CDR3 has 13 amino acids. V lost 0 bases, J lost 6 bases, and 10 bases lay in between. Looked up from germline, CDR1 is SGHRS and CDR2 is YFSETQ. CDR3 DNA: TGCGCCAGCAGCTTGGATGCAGTATCCGAGCAGTACTTC. This translates into CASSLDAVSEQYF.

This clonotype was observed at least ten times. The chain combines TRBV28 with TRBJ2-7; 7 positions match TRBD2. The CDR3 is 15 residues long. CDR1 is MDHEN and CDR2 is SYDVKM in the germline V gene. V gave up 7 bases and J gave up 4 bases; unmatched junction bases: 13. The DNA of the CDR3 is TGTGCCAGCAAAGAGGGAGGGGTGAGGACTTACGAGCAGTACTTC. Its translation is CASKEGGVRTYEQYF.

V and J are TRBV5-6 and TRBJ2-3; D gene unclear. Trimming left V 5 bases short and J 2 bases short, with 9 bases between. This CDR3 is 13 amino acids long. Germline V gene lookup returns CDR1 SGHDT and CDR2 YYEEEE. As DNA, the CDR3 is TGTGCCAGCAGGACAACAGCCACAGATACGCAGTATTTT. Protein product: CASRTTATDTQYF.

The V call is TRBV29-1, the J call TRBJ2-5; D is ambiguous. Germline CDR1 is SQVTM and CDR2 is ANQGSEA. The CDR3 runs 12 residues. Between the trimmed V and J ends, which lost 4 bases and 1 base, there was a span of 7 bases. CDR3 DNA: TGCAGCGTTGCTCACTTCCAAGAGACCCAGTACTTC. Protein: CSVAHFQETQYF.

This clonotype was seen many times. V usage is TRBV20-1 and J usage is TRBJ2-7; TRBD2 agrees at 10 bases. This CDR3 is built from 17 residues. Trimming cost V 3 bases and J 4 bases; bases outside gene matches: 15. Germline CDR1 reads DFQATT; CDR2 reads SNEGSKA (reference sequence). The CDR3 reads CSASLGFSTSGFYEQYF. As DNA, the CDR3 is TGCAGTGCTAGCCTAGGGTTTTCGACTAGCGGGTTTTACGAGCAGTACTTC.

This clonotype appeared many times. This chain connects TRBV20-1 to TRBJ1-2, with D uncertain. The germline V and J ends were trimmed by 6 bases and 7 bases, with 12 bases remaining between them. The CDR3 covers 11 residues. Germline V gene lookup returns CDR1 DFQATT and CDR2 SNEGSKA (reference sequence). The CDR3 loop is CSAGLGGGYTF. The CDR3 region has the DNA TGCAGTGCGGGGTTAGGAGGTGGCTACACCTTC.

This clonotype appeared a few times. The chain is built from TRBV5-1 and TRBJ2-1; 7 positions agree with TRBD2. CDR3 length equals 16 residues. CDR1 and CDR2 from the germline V gene are SGHRS and YFSETQ. The junction had 9 bases not matched to a gene; V was cut back by 6 bases and J by 0 bases. This chain's CDR3 is CASTFRAGSSYNEQFF. In DNA form, the CDR3 reads TGCGCCAGCACCTTCCGAGCGGGAAGCTCCTACAATGAGCAGTTCTTC.

This clonotype appeared many times. The chain carries TRBV5-1 and TRBJ2-7; D is perhaps TRBD1 (6 bases). Trimming left V 4 bases short and J 8 bases short, with 13 bases between. The CDR3 length is 12 residues. Germline V CDR1 and CDR2: SGHRS, YFSETQ. Here the CDR3 reads CASSQQGNQQYF. The DNA of the CDR3 is TGCGCCAGCAGCCAACAGGGAAATCAGCAGTACTTC.

This clonotype has at least ten counts. The chain joins TRBV18 to TRBJ2-5; D call uncertain. Per the germline V gene, CDR1 is KGHSH and CDR2 is LQKENI. The CDR3 is 12 amino acids. V was pared by 1 base and J by 4 bases, with 4 bases between. In nucleotides, the CDR3 is TGTGCCAGCTCACCACGTAGAGAGACCCAGTACTTC. Residues: CASSPRRETQYF. The whole variable domain, filled in from reference TRBV18 and TRBJ2-5, reads NAGVMQNPRHLVRRRGQEARLRCSPMKGHSHVYWYRQLPEEGLKFMVYLQKENIIDESGMPKERFSAEFPKEGPSILRIQQVVRGDSAAYFCASSPRRETQYFGPGTRLLVL.